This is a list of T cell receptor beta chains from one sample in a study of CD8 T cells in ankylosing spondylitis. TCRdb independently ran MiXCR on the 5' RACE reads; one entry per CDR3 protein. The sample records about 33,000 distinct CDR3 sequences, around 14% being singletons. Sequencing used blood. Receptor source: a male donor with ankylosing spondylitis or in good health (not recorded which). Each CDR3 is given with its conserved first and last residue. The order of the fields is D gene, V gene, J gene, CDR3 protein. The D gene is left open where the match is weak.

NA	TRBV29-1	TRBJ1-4	CSAGGLGEKLFF
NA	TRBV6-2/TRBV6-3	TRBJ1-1	CANRTHPGNTEAFF
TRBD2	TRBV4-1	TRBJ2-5	CASSRGLAGVETQYF
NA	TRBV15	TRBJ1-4	CATSRGTREKLFF
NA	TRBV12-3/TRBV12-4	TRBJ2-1	CASSGGTYYNEQFF
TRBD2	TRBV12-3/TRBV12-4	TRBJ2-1	CASSLGGRALNEQFF
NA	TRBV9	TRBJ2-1	CASSVGQGKDHEQFF
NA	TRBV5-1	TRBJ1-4	CASSPDRFEKLFF
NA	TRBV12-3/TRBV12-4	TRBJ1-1	CASRAMRGAGVLF
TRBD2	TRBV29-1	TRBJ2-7	CSVETSGAGEQYF
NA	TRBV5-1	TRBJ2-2	CASSLLGAGAGELFF
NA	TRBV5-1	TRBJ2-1	CASSLEGSSYNEQFF
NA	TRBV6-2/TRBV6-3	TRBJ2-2	CASRPDLPRDTGELFF
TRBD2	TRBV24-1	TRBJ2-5	CATSGASGKETQYF